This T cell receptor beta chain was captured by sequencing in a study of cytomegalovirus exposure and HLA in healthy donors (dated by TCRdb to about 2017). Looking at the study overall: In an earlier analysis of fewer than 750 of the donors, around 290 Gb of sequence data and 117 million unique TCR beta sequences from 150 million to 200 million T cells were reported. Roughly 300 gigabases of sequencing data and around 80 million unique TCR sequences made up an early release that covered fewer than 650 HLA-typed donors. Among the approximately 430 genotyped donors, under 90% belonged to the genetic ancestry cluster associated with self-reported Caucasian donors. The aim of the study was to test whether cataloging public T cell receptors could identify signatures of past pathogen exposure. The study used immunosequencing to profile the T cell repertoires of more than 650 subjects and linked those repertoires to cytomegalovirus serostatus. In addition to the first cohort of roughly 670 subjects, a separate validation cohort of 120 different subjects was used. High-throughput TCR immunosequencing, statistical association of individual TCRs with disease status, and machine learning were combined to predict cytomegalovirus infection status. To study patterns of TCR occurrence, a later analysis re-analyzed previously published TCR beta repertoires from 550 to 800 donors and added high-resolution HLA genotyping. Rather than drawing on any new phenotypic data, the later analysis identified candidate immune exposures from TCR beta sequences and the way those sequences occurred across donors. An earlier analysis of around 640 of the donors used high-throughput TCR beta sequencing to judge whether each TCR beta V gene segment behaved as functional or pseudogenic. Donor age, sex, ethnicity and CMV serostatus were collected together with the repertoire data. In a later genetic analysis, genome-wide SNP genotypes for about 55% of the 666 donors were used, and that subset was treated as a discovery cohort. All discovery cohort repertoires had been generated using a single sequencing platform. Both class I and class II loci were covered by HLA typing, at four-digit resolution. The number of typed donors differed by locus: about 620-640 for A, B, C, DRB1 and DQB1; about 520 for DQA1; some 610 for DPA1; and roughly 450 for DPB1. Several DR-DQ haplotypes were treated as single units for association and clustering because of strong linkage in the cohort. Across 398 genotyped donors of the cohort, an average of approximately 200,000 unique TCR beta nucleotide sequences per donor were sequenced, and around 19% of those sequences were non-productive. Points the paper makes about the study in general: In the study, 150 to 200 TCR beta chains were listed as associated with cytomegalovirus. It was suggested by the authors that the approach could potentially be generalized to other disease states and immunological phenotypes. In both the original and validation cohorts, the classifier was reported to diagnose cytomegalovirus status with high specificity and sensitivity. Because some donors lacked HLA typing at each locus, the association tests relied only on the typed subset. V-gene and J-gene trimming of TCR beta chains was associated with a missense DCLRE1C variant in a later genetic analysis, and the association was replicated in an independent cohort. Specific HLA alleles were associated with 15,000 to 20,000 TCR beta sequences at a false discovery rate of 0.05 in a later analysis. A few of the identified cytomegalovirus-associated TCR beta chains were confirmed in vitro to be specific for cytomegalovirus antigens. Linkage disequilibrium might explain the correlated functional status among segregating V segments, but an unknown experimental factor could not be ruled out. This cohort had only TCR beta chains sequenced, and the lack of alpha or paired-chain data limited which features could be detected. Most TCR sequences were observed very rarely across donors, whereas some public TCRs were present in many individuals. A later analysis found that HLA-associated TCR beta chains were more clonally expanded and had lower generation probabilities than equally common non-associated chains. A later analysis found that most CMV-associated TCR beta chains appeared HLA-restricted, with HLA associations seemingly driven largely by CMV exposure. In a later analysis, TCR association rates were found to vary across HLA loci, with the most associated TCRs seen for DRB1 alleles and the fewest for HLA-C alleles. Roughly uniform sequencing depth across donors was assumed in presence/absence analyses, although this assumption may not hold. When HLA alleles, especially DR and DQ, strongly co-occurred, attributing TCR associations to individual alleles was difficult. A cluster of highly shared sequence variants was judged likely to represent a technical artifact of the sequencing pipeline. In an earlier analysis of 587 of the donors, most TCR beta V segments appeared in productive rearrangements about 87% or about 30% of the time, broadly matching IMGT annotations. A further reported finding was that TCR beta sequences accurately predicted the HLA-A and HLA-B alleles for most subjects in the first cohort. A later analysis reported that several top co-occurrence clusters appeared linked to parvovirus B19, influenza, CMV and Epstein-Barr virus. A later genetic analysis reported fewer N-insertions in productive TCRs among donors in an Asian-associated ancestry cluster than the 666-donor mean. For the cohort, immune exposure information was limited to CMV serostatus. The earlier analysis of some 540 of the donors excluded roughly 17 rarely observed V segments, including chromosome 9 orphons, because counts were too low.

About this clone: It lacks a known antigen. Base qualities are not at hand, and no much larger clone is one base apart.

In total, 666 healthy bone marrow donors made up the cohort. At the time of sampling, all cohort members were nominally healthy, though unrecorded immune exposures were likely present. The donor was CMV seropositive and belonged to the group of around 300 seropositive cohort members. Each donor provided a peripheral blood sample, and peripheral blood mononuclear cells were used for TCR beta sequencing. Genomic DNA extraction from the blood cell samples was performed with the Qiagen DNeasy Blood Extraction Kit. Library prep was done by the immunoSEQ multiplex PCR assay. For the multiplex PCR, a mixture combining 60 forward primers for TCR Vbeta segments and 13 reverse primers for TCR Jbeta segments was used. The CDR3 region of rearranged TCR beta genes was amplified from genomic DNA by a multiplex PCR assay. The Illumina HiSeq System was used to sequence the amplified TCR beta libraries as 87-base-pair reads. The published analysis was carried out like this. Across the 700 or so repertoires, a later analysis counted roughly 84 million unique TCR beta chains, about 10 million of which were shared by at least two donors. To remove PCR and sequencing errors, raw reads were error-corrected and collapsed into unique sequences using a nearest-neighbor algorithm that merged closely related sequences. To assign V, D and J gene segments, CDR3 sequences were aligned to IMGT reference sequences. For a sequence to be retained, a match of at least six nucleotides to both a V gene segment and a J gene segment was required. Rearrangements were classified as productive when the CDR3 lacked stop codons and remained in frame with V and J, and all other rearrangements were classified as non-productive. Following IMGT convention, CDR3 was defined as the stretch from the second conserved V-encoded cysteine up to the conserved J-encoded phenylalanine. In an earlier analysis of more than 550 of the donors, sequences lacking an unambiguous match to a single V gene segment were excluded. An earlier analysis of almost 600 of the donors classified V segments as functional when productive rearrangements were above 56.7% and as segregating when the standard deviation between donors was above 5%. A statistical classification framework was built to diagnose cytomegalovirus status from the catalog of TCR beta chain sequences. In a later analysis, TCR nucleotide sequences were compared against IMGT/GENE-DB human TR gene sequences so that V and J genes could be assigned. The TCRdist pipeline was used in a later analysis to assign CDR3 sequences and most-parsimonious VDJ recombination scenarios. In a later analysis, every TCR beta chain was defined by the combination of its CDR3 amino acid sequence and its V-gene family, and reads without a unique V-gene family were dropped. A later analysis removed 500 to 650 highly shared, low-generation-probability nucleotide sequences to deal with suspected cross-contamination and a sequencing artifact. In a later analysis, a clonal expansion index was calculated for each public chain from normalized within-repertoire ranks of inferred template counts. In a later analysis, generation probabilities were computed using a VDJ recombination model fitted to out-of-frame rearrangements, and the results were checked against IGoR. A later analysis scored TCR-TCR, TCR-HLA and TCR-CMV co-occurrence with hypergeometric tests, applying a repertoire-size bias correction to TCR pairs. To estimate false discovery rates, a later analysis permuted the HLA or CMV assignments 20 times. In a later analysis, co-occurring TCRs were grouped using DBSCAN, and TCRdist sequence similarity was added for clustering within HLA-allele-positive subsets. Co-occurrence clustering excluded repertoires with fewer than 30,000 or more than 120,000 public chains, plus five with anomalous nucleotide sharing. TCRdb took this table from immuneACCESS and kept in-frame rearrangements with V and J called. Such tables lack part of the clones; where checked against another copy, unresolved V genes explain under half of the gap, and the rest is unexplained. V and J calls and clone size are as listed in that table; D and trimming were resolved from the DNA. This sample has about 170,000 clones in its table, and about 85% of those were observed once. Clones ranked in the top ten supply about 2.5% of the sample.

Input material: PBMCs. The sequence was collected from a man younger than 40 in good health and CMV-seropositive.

For the CDR3, the sequence is CASSPLGQGADEQYF. The bases read TGTGCCAGCTCACCCCTCGGACAGGGGGCCGACGAGCAGTACTTC. The chain is made from TRBV18 and TRBJ2-5; 11 bases in the junction line up with TRBD1. The DNA end favors TRBJ2-7, so the J call may be wrong. From a lookup of the germline V gene, CDR1 and CDR2 are KGHSH and LQKENI. Counted from cysteine to phenylalanine, this CDR3 has 15 amino acids. Only the CDR3 DNA stays, 45 bases, in frame from base 1.